This is a list of T cell receptor beta chains from one sample in a study of cytomegalovirus exposure and HLA in healthy donors. Libraries were prepared by immunoSEQ multiplex PCR; TCRdb keeps only in-frame clonotypes and omits some of them. The sample has around 220,000 clones; about 74% are singletons. Sequencing input: PBMCs. These receptor sequences come from a woman aged 30 to 39 in good health and CMV-seronegative. The CDR3 runs from the conserved cysteine through the conserved F or W. Fields, in order: clone size, CDR3 length, J gene, D gene, V gene, CDR3 DNA, CDR3 protein. D genes are given only for firm matches. Some rows have no size entry. The others give once, few or many, or a class for an expanded clone.

.,13,TRBJ1-1,.,TRBV30,TGTGCCTGGAGTGTACTTTTCGGGGTAGAAGCTTTCTTT,CAWSVLFGVEAFF
.,14,TRBJ1-1,TRBD1,TRBV2,TGTGCCAGCAGACTGGACAGGGGAAACACTGAAGCTTTCTTT,CASRLDRGNTEAFF
.,15,TRBJ2-7,TRBD1,TRBV11-1,TGTGCCAGCGGGGGACAGGGGTTCTCAAGCTACGAGCAGTACTTC,CASGGQGFSSYEQYF
.,14,TRBJ2-1,.,TRBV9,TGTGCCAGCAGCGTAGAACTAGACCTCAATGAGCAGTTCTTC,CASSVELDLNEQFF
.,14,TRBJ1-1,.,TRBV5-8,TGTGCCAGCAGCTTGGAACGGGAGAACACTGAAGCTTTCTTT,CASSLERENTEAFF
few,12,TRBJ1-2,.,TRBV4-1,TGCGCCAGCAGCGGAGGGGTACTCTCCTACACCTTC,CASSGGVLSYTF
.,13,TRBJ1-6,.,TRBV25-1,TGTGCCAGCGGGAGCTCCTATAATTCACCCCTCCACTTT,CASGSSYNSPLHF
.,17,TRBJ1-4,TRBD1,TRBV11-3,TGTGACAGCAGCAAAGGAGGACAGGGTGATTCTAATGAAAAACTGTTTTTT,CDSSKGGQGDSNEKLFF
.,14,TRBJ1-1,.,TRBV5-6,TGTGCCAGCAGCTTGGCTGCGGGGGCAACTGAAGCTTTCTTT,CASSLAAGATEAFF
.,13,TRBJ1-2,.,TRBV6-5,TGTGCCAGCACCCGGCGGGGGTTTTATGGCTACACCTTC,CASTRRGFYGYTF
once,15,TRBJ2-1,TRBD2,TRBV30,TGTGCCTGGAGTTCTCTAGCGGGGACTTACAATGAGCAGTTCTTC,CAWSSLAGTYNEQFF
few,13,TRBJ2-1,TRBD1,TRBV5-1,TGCGCCAGCAGCTCTAGGACAGGGCCTGAGCAGTTCTTC,CASSSRTGPEQFF
.,16,TRBJ2-1,.,TRBV7-9,TGTGCCAGCAGCTCTGACAGCTTGAGCTCCTACAATGAGCAGTTCTTC,CASSSDSLSSYNEQFF
few,15,TRBJ1-2,TRBD1,TRBV6-5,TGTGCCAGCAGTCCTGGACAGGGGGCTTACTATGGCTACACCTTC,CASSPGQGAYYGYTF
.,15,TRBJ1-1,TRBD1,TRBV7-9,TGTGCCAGCAGCTTAGAAGCGGGACAGGGGCTTGAAGCTTTCTTT,CASSLEAGQGLEAFF
few,16,TRBJ1-2,.,TRBV19,TGTGCCAGTAGCCCCCTACTGGGAGTGGTGGACTATGGCTACACCTTC,CASSPLLGVVDYGYTF
.,13,TRBJ1-1,.,TRBV7-9,TGTTCCAGCAGCTTCGACGGAGACACTGAAGCTTTCTTT,CSSSFDGDTEAFF
.,14,TRBJ2-1,TRBD2,TRBV30,TGTGCCTTCCTAGCGGGAGTGGGGTACAATGAGCAGTTCTTC,CAFLAGVGYNEQFF
.,12,TRBJ2-7,.,TRBV6-5,TGTGCCAGCAGACCAACAGGGAGCGAGCAGTACTTC,CASRPTGSEQYF
.,16,TRBJ2-1,TRBD2,TRBV9,TGTGCCAGCAGCGCAGGGGGATTAGCGGGGGGTTGGGAGCAGTTCTTC,CASSAGGLAGGWEQFF
.,16,TRBJ2-1,TRBD2,TRBV2,TGTGCCAGCAGTGAAGAGAGGACTAGAGGCTCGGATGAGCAGTTCTTC,CASSEERTRGSDEQFF
.,13,TRBJ1-3,.,TRBV29-1,TGCAGCGTTGAAGAGGCAGGAGGAAACACCATATATTTT,CSVEEAGGNTIYF
few,17,TRBJ2-2,.,TRBV7-8,TGTGCCAGCAGCAACTATGTCGGGGGACGAAACACCGGGGAGCTGTTTTTT,CASSNYVGGRNTGELFF
.,15,TRBJ2-1,TRBD2,TRBV9,TGTGCCAGCAGCGTAGATTCGTCTAGCGGGAGAGAGCAGTTCTTC,CASSVDSSSGREQFF
.,18,TRBJ1-4,TRBD1,TRBV9,TGTGCCAGCAGCCAAAAACCACAGGGGGCGCTAGCTAATGAAAAACTGTTTTTT,CASSQKPQGALANEKLFF
.,15,TRBJ1-2,.,TRBV4-2,TGTGCCAGCAGCCAAGACCCCTCAGCAGGCCAGGGCTACACCTTC,CASSQDPSAGQGYTF
.,13,TRBJ1-2,.,TRBV18,TGTGCCAGCTCACCACCAGGGGATTATGGCTACACCTTC,CASSPPGDYGYTF
few,14,TRBJ2-3,TRBD1,TRBV6-1,TGTGCCAGCATACGGACAGGGGGGGCAGATACGCAGTATTTT,CASIRTGGADTQYF
.,14,TRBJ2-2,.,TRBV9,TGTGCCAGCTCACTAGCCCTTAACACCGGGGAGCTGTTTTTT,CASSLALNTGELFF
once,12,TRBJ2-2,.,TRBV25-1,TGTGCCAGCAGTGCGACAGGCGGGGAGCTGTTTTTT,CASSATGGELFF
few,14,TRBJ1-2,TRBD1,TRBV2,TGTGCCAGCAGTATGGACAGGGTCAACTATGGCTACACCTTC,CASSMDRVNYGYTF
.,15,TRBJ2-2,TRBD2,TRBV5-1,TGCGCCAGCAGCCTCGAATTGGGGGGGTCCGGGGAGCTGTTTTTT,CASSLELGGSGELFF
.,14,TRBJ2-5,.,TRBV7-8,TGTGCCAGCAGCTCGCTGACTATTCAAGAGACCCAGTACTTC,CASSSLTIQETQYF
.,16,TRBJ1-5,TRBD1,TRBV27,TGTGCCAGCAGCCCCCTTGGACAGGCACGGCATCAGCCCCAGCATTTT,CASSPLGQARHQPQHF
.,15,TRBJ2-3,TRBD2,TRBV15,TGTGCCACCAGTCCACTAGCGGGAGGGATGGATACGCGGTATTTT,CATSPLAGGMDTRYF